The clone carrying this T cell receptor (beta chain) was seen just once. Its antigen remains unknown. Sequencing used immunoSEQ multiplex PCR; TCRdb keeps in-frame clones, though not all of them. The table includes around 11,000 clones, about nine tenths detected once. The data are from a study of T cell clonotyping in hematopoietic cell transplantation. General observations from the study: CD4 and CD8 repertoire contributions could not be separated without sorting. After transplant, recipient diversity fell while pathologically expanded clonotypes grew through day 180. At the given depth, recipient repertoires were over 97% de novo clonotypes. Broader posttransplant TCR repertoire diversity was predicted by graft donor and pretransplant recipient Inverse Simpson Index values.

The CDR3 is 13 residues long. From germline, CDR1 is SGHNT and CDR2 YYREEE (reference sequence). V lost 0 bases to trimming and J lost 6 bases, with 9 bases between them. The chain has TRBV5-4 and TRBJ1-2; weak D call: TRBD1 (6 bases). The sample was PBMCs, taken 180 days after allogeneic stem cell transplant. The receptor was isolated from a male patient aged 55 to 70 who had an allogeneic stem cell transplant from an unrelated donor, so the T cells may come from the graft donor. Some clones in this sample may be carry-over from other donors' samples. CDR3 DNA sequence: TGTGCCAGCAGCTTGGTACAGGGCGATGGCTACACCTTC. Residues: CASSLVQGDGYTF. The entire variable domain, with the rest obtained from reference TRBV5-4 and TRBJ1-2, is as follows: ETGVTQSPTHLIKTRGQQVTLRCSSQSGHNTVSWYQQALGQGPQFIFQYYREEENGRGNFPPRFSGLQFPNYSSELNVNALELDDSALYLCASSLVQGDGYTFGSGTRLTVV.